Given below is one T cell receptor (beta chain) in context. The sample is drawn from a study of blood T cell repertoires in COVID-19. On the study more broadly: Sources were T cells, B-cell-depleted T cells, or PBMCs; the material itself was cDNA or gDNA.

V lost 6 bases to trimming and J lost 8 bases; unmatched junction nucleotides: 8. The CDR3 runs 15 residues. Germline assignment: CDR1 LNHDA and CDR2 SQIVND (reference sequence). Study processing details: The authors estimated nucleated cell counts from reference gene primer amplification. Measured with immunoSEQ multiplex PCR; TCRdb has only the in-frame clones, and not every one. D and trimming come from the DNA, and the V and J calls and clone size come from that table. Here the sample spans some 160,000 clones, 80% being singletons. Sample: peripheral blood. This TCR derives from a man aged 65 to 85 with active or convalescent COVID-19. The rearrangement links TRBV19 to TRBJ1-6, with 9 bases lining up with TRBD1. The CDR3 nucleotides read TGTGCCAGTAGGCTTACAGGGGGCAGCGATTCACCCCTCCACTTT. Encoded protein: CASRLTGGSDSPLHF.